The 8 T cell receptor beta chains presented below share a single source sample, sequenced in a study of blood T cell repertoires in COVID-19. Profiled with immunoSEQ multiplex PCR; TCRdb holds only in-frame clones, not every one. The repertoire holds almost 500,000 clones, with 88% as singletons. Sequencing was carried out using PBMCs or T cells enriched from blood (not recorded which). Receptors originate from a woman aged 55-70 years who had recovered from COVID-19.

V is TRBV5-5 and J is TRBJ2-2; D is undetermined. V was cut by 0 bases and J by 4 bases, with 7 bases left in between. The CDR3 contains 14 residues. CDR1 is SGHKS and CDR2 is YYEKEE in the germline V gene (reference sequence). CDR3 in DNA: TGTGCCAGCAGCTTGGTGGCAGTCACCGGGGAGCTGTTTTTT. It encodes CASSLVAVTGELFF.

The CDR3 sequence: CASSFFRLTNYGYTF. In DNA, the CDR3 is TGTGCCAGCAGCTTTTTCAGGCTAACTAACTATGGCTACACCTTC. The chain has TRBV5-5 and TRBJ1-2, with D uncertain. V gave up 2 bases and J gave up 0 bases, with 11 bases separating them. Germline-derived CDR1 and CDR2 are SGHKS and YYEKEE (reference sequence). This CDR3 region has 15 residues.

The CDR3 nucleotides are TGTGCCATCAGTGAGTCGGGAAAGGGAGCTAACTATGGCTACACCTTC. This encodes CAISESGKGANYGYTF. The chain combines TRBV10-3 with TRBJ1-2; D remains unclear. The germline V gene encodes CDR1 ENHRY and CDR2 SYGVKD. Trimming took 0 bases from V and 0 from J, leaving 11 bases between them. The CDR3 loop spans 16 amino acids.

This chain joins TRBV10-3 and TRBJ2-1; TRBD1 matches 8 bases. Trimming took 4 bases from V and 9 from J; bases not matched to a gene: 5. CDR1 ENHRY and CDR2 SYGVKD come from the germline V gene. The CDR3 length is 13 residues. CDR3 residues: CAISAQGAGEQFF. Written as DNA, the CDR3 is TGTGCCATCAGTGCTCAGGGGGCAGGTGAGCAGTTCTTC.

CDR3: CASSKLAGANTGELFF. The CDR3, as DNA: TGTGCCAGCAGCAAACTAGCGGGCGCGAACACCGGGGAGCTGTTTTTT. The chain links TRBV21-1 to TRBJ2-2; the table's TRBD2 call for D was not verified on the DNA. TRBV21-1 is recorded as a pseudogene. This CDR3 has 16 amino acids.

V gene TRBV19 combines with J gene TRBJ2-6; D gene uncertain. The CDR3 has 12 amino acids. Germline V CDR1 and CDR2: LNHDA, SQIVND (reference sequence). The V end was cut by 5 bases, the J end by 13 bases, with 12 bases between. DNA of the CDR3: TGTGCCAGTAGTTTCTCAGATTCGGTCCTGACTTTC. It specifies CASSFSDSVLTF.

The chain is built from TRBV7-2 and TRBJ2-3, with 9 bases lining up with TRBD2. The trim removed 3 bases at V and 5 bases at J, leaving 0 bases unmatched. Germline V gene data show CDR1 as SGHTA and CDR2 as FQGNSA. CDR3 length equals 13 residues. The CDR3 bases are TGTGCCAGCAGCTTTAGCGGGGGAGATACGCAGTATTTT. This translates into CASSFSGGDTQYF.

The chain joins TRBV5-1 to TRBJ1-1; 8 bases line up with TRBD1. Per germline, CDR1 SGHRS and CDR2 YFSETQ. J was trimmed by 4 bases and V by 7 bases; bases with no gene match: 0. The CDR3 extends over 11 amino acids. The CDR3 spells CASQGATEAFF. Here the CDR3 DNA reads TGCGCCAGCCAGGGGGCCACTGAAGCTTTCTTT.